The table lists the clone carrying this T cell receptor beta chain with a count of one. The source of the sample is a study of blood T cells in healthy people across ages. The V gene's germline CDR1 is MDHEN and CDR2 SYDVKM. The CDR3 consists of 18 residues. Trimming pared 4 bases from V and 4 bases from J, leaving 25 bases between. Primed by a sample-barcoded 5' primer and a J-beta primer mix, a second PCR proceeded for 7 to 11 cycles. MiXCR, run by TCRdb on the 5' RACE reads, gives a single entry per CDR3 protein. The sample includes 1.5 million to 2 million distinct CDR3 sequences, about 50% of them seen just once.

The chain employs TRBV28 and TRBJ1-2; tentative D call: TRBD1 (5 bases). Sequencing was done on a sample of blood. The receptor's source is a woman in her forties in good health. In DNA form, the CDR3 reads TGTGCCAGCAGTTCCCAACGAACTCCGGGACGTCCGTTCTATGGCTACACCTTC. Amino acid sequence: CASSSQRTPGRPFYGYTF.